This T cell receptor (beta chain) was identified during a study of T cells after yellow fever vaccination. This clonotype has just a few counts. What it binds is not known. One entry per CDR3 protein results from TCRdb running MiXCR on the 5' RACE reads. This table holds roughly 68,000 distinct CDR3 sequences, about 6% found once. Study outcomes and limitations: Weaker, the secondary response had a peak occurring faster, on day 5 versus 15.

The germline V gene encodes CDR1 SGHTA and CDR2 FQGNSA. V lost 2 bases to trimming and J lost 4 bases, with 14 bases between them. The CDR3 sequence is 15 residues long. The starting material was CD8+ T cells sorted from PBMCs, obtained about 49 days after the first yellow fever vaccination. The receptor's source is a man aged 18 to 35 who received the YFV17D yellow fever vaccine. The gene calls are TRBV7-2 and TRBJ1-1; weak D call: TRBD1 (5 bases). CDR3 amino acids: CASSLPGTRGTEAFF. CDR3 DNA: TGTGCCAGCAGCTTACCCGGGACGAGGGGCACTGAAGCTTTCTTT.